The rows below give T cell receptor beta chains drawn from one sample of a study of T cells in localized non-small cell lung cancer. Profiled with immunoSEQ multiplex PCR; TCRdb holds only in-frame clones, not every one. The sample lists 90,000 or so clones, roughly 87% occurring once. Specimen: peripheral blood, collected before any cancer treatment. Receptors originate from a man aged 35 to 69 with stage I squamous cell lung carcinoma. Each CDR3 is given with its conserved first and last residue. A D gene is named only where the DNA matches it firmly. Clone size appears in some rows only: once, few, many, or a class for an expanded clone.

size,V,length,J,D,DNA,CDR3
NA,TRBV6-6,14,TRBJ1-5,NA,TGTGCCAGCAGCCGGCAGGGCAGCAATCAGCCCCAGCATTTT,CASSRQGSNQPQHF
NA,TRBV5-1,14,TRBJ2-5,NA,TGCGCCAGCAGCTCCGAAGGAGGGCGAGAGACCCAGTACTTC,CASSSEGGRETQYF
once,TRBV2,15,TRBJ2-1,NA,TGTGCCAGCAGTGAAGCGGGGGGTCCCTACAATGAGCAGTTCTTC,CASSEAGGPYNEQFF
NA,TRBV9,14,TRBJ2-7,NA,TGTGCCAGCAGCGTAGGGGGCCCTGCCTACGAGCAGTACTTC,CASSVGGPAYEQYF
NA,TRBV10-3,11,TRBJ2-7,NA,TGTGCCATCGGGCAGACCTACGAGCAGTACTTC,CAIGQTYEQYF
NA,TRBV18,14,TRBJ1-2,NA,TGTGCCAGCTCACCTGCACAGGCGAACTATGGCTACACCTTC,CASSPAQANYGYTF
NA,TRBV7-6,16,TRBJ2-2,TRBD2,TGTGCCAGCAGCTTCGGTAGCGGGGCCCCCACCGGGGAGCTGTTTTTT,CASSFGSGAPTGELFF
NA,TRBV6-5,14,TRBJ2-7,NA,TGTGCCAGCATAGGGGAGATACAGGCCTACGAGCAGTACTTC,CASIGEIQAYEQYF
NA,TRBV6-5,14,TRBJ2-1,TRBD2,TGTGCCAGCAGAACTAGCGGGGGGTCCCAAGAGCAGTTCTTC,CASRTSGGSQEQFF
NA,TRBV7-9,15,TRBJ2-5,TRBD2,TGTGCCAGCAGCCCTTTAGGGAGGGGCGAAGAGACCCAGTACTTC,CASSPLGRGEETQYF
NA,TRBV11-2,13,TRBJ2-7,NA,TGTGCCAGCAGCTTAGGGGGGCCGGGCGAGCAGTACTTC,CASSLGGPGEQYF
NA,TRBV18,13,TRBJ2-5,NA,TGTGCCAGCTCACCACAATCGCAAGAGACCCAGTACTTC,CASSPQSQETQYF
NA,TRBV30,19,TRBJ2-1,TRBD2,TGTGCCTGGAGTGTACGCGGGGGGGCCATTTATTTGTGTCACAATGAGCAGTTCTTC,CAWSVRGGAIYLCHNEQFF
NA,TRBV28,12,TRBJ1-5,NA,TGTGCCAGCAGTTTAAGTGGGCAGCCCCAGCATTTT,CASSLSGQPQHF
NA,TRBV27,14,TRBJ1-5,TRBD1,TGTGCCAGCAGTTTGCGGACAGGAGATCAGCCCCAGCATTTT,CASSLRTGDQPQHF
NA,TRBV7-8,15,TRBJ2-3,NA,TGTGCCAGCAGCCCCCGCTCTGGGGACACAGATACGCAGTATTTT,CASSPRSGDTDTQYF
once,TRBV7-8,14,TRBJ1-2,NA,TGTGCCAGCAGCTTATCCTTAAGGAGCTATGGCTACACCTTC,CASSLSLRSYGYTF
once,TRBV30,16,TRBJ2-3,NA,TGTGCCTGGGAGGGAGGGCGAGGGGGCGGGGTAGATACGCAGTATTTT,CAWEGGRGGGVDTQYF
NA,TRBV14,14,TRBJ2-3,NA,TGTGCCAGCAGCCAGATCCGGGGCCCAGATACGCAGTATTTT,CASSQIRGPDTQYF
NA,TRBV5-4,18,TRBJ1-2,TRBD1,TGTGCCAGCAGCTTGGCCGGGGGACAGGGCTCCCGTGTCTATGGCTACACCTTC,CASSLAGGQGSRVYGYTF
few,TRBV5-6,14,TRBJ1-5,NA,TGTGCCAGCAGCTCTGGGCCCGGGGATCAGCCCCAGCATTTT,CASSSGPGDQPQHF
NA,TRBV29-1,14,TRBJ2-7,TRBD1,TGCAGCGTCAACCCAGGGGGTCCCTCCTACGAGCAGTACTTC,CSVNPGGPSYEQYF
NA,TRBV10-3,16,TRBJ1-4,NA,TGTGCCATCAGTGAAGGCGGGAGGGGAACTAATGAAAAACTGTTTTTT,CAISEGGRGTNEKLFF
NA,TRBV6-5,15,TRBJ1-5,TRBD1,TGTGCCAGCAGTCTGAACCGGGACAGTAATCAGCCCCAGCATTTT,CASSLNRDSNQPQHF
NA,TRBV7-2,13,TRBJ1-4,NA,TGTGCCAGCAGTCGCCGCGGTTACGAAAAACTGTTTTTT,CASSRRGYEKLFF
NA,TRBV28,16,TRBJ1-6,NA,TGTGCCAGCAGAACCGCAACCGGGACGGGGAATTCACCCCTCCACTTT,CASRTATGTGNSPLHF
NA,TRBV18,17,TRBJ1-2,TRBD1,TGTGCCAGCTCACCTCGCCGGACAGGAGAAACTAACTATGGCTACACCTTC,CASSPRRTGETNYGYTF
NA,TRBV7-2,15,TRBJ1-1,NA,TGTGCCAGCAGACCCCGACAGGCAGGAGGGACTGAAGCTTTCTTT,CASRPRQAGGTEAFF
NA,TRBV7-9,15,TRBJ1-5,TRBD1,TGTGCCAGCAGCTTAGGACAGGGGGCCAATCAGCCCCAGCATTTT,CASSLGQGANQPQHF
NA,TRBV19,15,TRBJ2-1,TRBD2,TGTGCCAGTAGTATAGTCGCGGGGGTACACAATGAGCAGTTCTTC,CASSIVAGVHNEQFF
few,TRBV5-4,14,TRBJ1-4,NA,TGTGCCAGCAGCCGCAACAGGGAGAATGAAAAACTGTTTTTT,CASSRNRENEKLFF
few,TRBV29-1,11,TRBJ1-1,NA,TGCAGCGCCATCGGATACACTGAAGCTTTCTTT,CSAIGYTEAFF
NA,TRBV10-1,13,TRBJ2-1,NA,TGCGCCAGCAGAGATAACGGGCACAATGAGCAGTTCTTC,CASRDNGHNEQFF
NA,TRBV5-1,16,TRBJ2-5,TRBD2,TGCGCCAGCAGCCCAGGACTAGCGGGGGCCCAAGAGACCCAGTACTTC,CASSPGLAGAQETQYF
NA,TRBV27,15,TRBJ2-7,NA,TGTGCCAGCAGTTTATCCTCCCCCGGGTCCTACGAGCAGTACTTC,CASSLSSPGSYEQYF
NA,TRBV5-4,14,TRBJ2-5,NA,TGTGCCAGCAGCCTAAACAGAGCCCAAGAGACCCAGTACTTC,CASSLNRAQETQYF
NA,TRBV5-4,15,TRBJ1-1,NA,TGTGCCAGCAGCCCCTCCTCCCTTATGAACACTGAAGCTTTCTTT,CASSPSSLMNTEAFF